These T cell receptor beta chains were read from a single sample in a study of cytomegalovirus exposure and HLA in healthy donors. Profiling relied on immunoSEQ multiplex PCR, and the TCRdb table lists in-frame clones only, not all of them. The table has about 62,000 clones, about four fifths seen once. The sample consisted of PBMCs. These receptors were collected from a woman younger than 45 in good health and CMV-seronegative. CDR3s include the opening cysteine and the closing phenylalanine or tryptophan. Fields, in order: V gene, J gene, clone size, D gene, CDR3 DNA, CDR3 protein. The D gene is left open where the match is weak. Only part of the rows carry a size: once, few, many, or a class if the clone is expanded.

TRBV6-5	TRBJ1-3	-	TRBD1	TGTGCCAGCCAAACAGGGGGCTCTGGAAACACCATATATTTT	CASQTGGSGNTIYF
TRBV9	TRBJ2-3	-	-	TGTGCCAGCAGCGTAGTACCAGAAAGCACAGATACGCAGTATTTT	CASSVVPESTDTQYF
TRBV7-8	TRBJ2-2	-	TRBD1	TGTGCCAGCAGCAGCTCGGGACAGTCCACCGGGGAGCTGTTTTTT	CASSSSGQSTGELFF
TRBV28	TRBJ1-1	-	TRBD1	TGTGCCAGCAGCCTGGACAGGGACACTGAAGCTTTCTTT	CASSLDRDTEAFF
TRBV14	TRBJ2-7	-	TRBD1	TGTGCCAGCAGCCAGCGTCTAAGGGACAGGGCCTACGAGCAGTACTTC	CASSQRLRDRAYEQYF
TRBV18	TRBJ1-6	-	-	TGTGCCAGCTCACCGACGACAGGCCCCGGATCACCCCTCCACTTT	CASSPTTGPGSPLHF
TRBV20-1	TRBJ1-1	-	-	TGCAGTGCTAGACCCGACACTGAAGCTTTCTTT	CSARPDTEAFF
TRBV6-4	TRBJ2-1	-	TRBD2	TGTGCCAGCAGTGACTCGGGACTAGCGGGGGGATCCTACAATGAGCAGTTCTTC	CASSDSGLAGGSYNEQFF
TRBV19	TRBJ2-7	few	-	TGTGCCAGTAGTATTCGGGAGACAGGGACGGCCCGGCGCGGCGAGCAGTACTTC	CASSIRETGTARRGEQYF
TRBV5-1	TRBJ2-7	-	-	TGCGCCAGCAGCTTGGGGGCAGGGGCCCCCTACGAGCAGTACTTC	CASSLGAGAPYEQYF
TRBV15	TRBJ1-2	few	-	TGTGCCACCAGCAGAGAAGAGGGCGACGGCTACACCTTC	CATSREEGDGYTF
TRBV19	TRBJ1-5	-	-	TGTGCCAGTAGTGCTTCAGGGCCCCAGCCCCAGCATTTT	CASSASGPQPQHF
TRBV6-4	TRBJ2-2	few	-	TGTGCCAGCAGTGCCCCAGGGGCCGGGGAGCTGTTTTTT	CASSAPGAGELFF
TRBV12-5	TRBJ2-1	-	TRBD2	TGTGCTAGTGGTTTGGTAGCGACGGGGGGGCCCCTCAATGAGCAGTTCTTC	CASGLVATGGPLNEQFF
TRBV19	TRBJ2-7	-	TRBD1	TGTGCCAGTTCCTCTGGGACAGCCTACGAGCAGTACTTC	CASSSGTAYEQYF
TRBV28	TRBJ1-6	-	TRBD1	TGTGCCAGCAGTAACGACAGGGACCCTATCTCCTATAATTCACCCCTCCACTTT	CASSNDRDPISYNSPLHF
TRBV19	TRBJ1-1	once	TRBD1	TGTGCCAGTACCCCCCCTCCTGCTGGGACAGGGGTGTTGAACACTGAAGCTTTCTTT	CASTPPPAGTGVLNTEAFF
TRBV9	TRBJ1-1	-	-	TGTGCCAGCAGCGAGCAGACAGTGAACACTGAAGCTTTCTTT	CASSEQTVNTEAFF
TRBV5-6	TRBJ2-3	-	TRBD1	TGTGCCAGCAGCCCCCTGGACAGGGATGAGGGAGATACGCAGTATTTT	CASSPLDRDEGDTQYF
TRBV5-1	TRBJ1-3	-	-	TGCGCCAGCAGCCTAATCCCGGCAGGGTCTGGAAACACCATATATTTT	CASSLIPAGSGNTIYF
TRBV4-1	TRBJ1-1	-	TRBD1	TGCGCCAGCAGCCAAGGACAGGGGTGGGGCACTGAAGCTTTCTTT	CASSQGQGWGTEAFF
TRBV9	TRBJ2-7	-	-	TGTGCCAGCAGCGTAGGGGCGCCCTACGAGCAGTACTTC	CASSVGAPYEQYF
TRBV27	TRBJ1-2	-	TRBD1	TGTGTCAGCAGTTTAATGGGGACAGGGGATGGCTCCACCTTC	CVSSLMGTGDGSTF
TRBV6-5	TRBJ1-1	few	-	TGTGCCAGCAGTTGGACAGTGAACACTGAAGCTTTCTTT	CASSWTVNTEAFF
TRBV20-1	TRBJ2-5	-	-	TGCAGTGCTATCGGTGGAGAGACCCAGTACTTC	CSAIGGETQYF
TRBV4-3	TRBJ2-3	-	-	TGCGCCAGCAGCCAAGATCGGGGTCTAGGGGATACGCAGTATTTT	CASSQDRGLGDTQYF
TRBV9	TRBJ2-1	once	TRBD2	TGTGCCAGCAGCCCGACGACTAGCGGGGGTAGTAATGAGCAGTTCTTC	CASSPTTSGGSNEQFF
TRBV19	TRBJ2-7	-	TRBD1	TGTGCCAGTAGTATAGGACAGGGGGGATCCTACGAGCAGTACTTC	CASSIGQGGSYEQYF
TRBV28	TRBJ2-6	few	-	TGTGCCAGCAGCCCTGGCTCCGCTGCTGGGGCCAACGTCCTGACTTTC	CASSPGSAAGANVLTF
TRBV30	TRBJ2-2	once	TRBD1	TGTGCCTCCACAGAGGGACAGGCGAACACCGGGGAGCTGTTTTTT	CASTEGQANTGELFF
TRBV7-6	TRBJ2-3	-	TRBD2	TGTGCCAGCGCGGGGGGCCCTGGCTATACGCAGTATTTT	CASAGGPGYTQYF
TRBV6-5	TRBJ1-2	-	TRBD1	TGTGCCAGCAGGAGGACAGGGGGAGGGGATGGCTACACCTTC	CASRRTGGGDGYTF
TRBV6-6	TRBJ2-1	-	-	TGTGCCAGCAGTTACGCGGGCTTATCCAATGAGCAGTTCTTC	CASSYAGLSNEQFF
TRBV7-2	TRBJ1-1	-	-	TGTGCCAGCAGTAGAAACTGGAACACTGAAGCTTTCTTT	CASSRNWNTEAFF
TRBV4-1	TRBJ2-4	once	TRBD2	TGCGCCAGCAGCCAAGACAGGGGGCTAGCGGGGGGTCCGGCCAAAAACATTCAGTACTTC	CASSQDRGLAGGPAKNIQYF
TRBV11-3	TRBJ2-1	-	TRBD1	TGTGCCAGCAGCTACGGACAGGGTACAAACTACAATGAGCAGTTCTTC	CASSYGQGTNYNEQFF
TRBV19	TRBJ2-5	-	TRBD2	TGTGCCAGTAGTCCGACTAGCGGGGGGGCCGGAGAGACCCAGTACTTC	CASSPTSGGAGETQYF
TRBV11-2	TRBJ1-2	once	-	TGTGCCAGCAGCTTAGTCGACCTTAACTATGGCCACACCTTC	CASSLVDLNYGHTF
TRBV4-3	TRBJ2-7	-	TRBD2	TGCGCCAGCAGCCCCCGAGTGGCGGGGGGCGCCGCCTACGAGCAGTACTTC	CASSPRVAGGAAYEQYF
TRBV5-4	TRBJ1-1	few	-	TGTGCCAGCAGGCCGACAGCAAACACTGAAGCTTTCTTT	CASRPTANTEAFF
TRBV9	TRBJ1-5	-	TRBD1	TGTGCCAGCAGCAAGGGACAGGGGGCCCGAGTGGAGCCCCAGCATTTT	CASSKGQGARVEPQHF
TRBV7-2	TRBJ1-6	few	-	TGTGCCAGCAGCTTAGGTTCCCTTTCACCCCTCCACTTT	CASSLGSLSPLHF
TRBV7-9	TRBJ1-2	-	-	TGTGCCAGCAGCTCCAGGCTGGATGGCTACACCTTC	CASSSRLDGYTF
TRBV28	TRBJ1-5	-	-	TGTGCCAGCACTAAGCAGGTTGGCAATCAGCCCCAGCATTTT	CASTKQVGNQPQHF
TRBV7-9	TRBJ2-7	-	-	TGTGCCAGCAGCTTAATCAGATCCCACACCTCCTACGAGCAGTACTTC	CASSLIRSHTSYEQYF
TRBV5-1	TRBJ2-1	-	TRBD2	TGCGCCAGCAGCTTTAGCGGGGTCCACAATGAGCAGTTCTTC	CASSFSGVHNEQFF
TRBV5-1	TRBJ1-2	-	-	TGCGCCAGCAGCTGGTCGGACTCGAACTATGGCTACACCTTC	CASSWSDSNYGYTF